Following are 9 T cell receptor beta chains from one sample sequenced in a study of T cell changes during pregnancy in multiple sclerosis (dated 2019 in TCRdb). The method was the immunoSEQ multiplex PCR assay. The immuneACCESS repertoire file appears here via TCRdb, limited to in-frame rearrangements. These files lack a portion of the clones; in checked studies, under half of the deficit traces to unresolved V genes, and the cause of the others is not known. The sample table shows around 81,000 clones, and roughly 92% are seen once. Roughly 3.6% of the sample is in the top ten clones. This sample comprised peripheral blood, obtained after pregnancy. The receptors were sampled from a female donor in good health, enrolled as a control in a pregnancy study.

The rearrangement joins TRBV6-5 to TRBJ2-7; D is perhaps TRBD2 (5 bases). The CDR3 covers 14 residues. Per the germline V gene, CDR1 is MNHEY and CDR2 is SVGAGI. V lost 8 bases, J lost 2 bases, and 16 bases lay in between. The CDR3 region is CASSHRGDTYEQYF. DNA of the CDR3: TGTGCCAGCTCCCACCGGGGAGATACCTACGAGCAGTACTTC.

CDR3 protein: CASSSGLAGGVYEQYF. In DNA form, the CDR3 reads TGTGCCAGCAGCTCAGGACTAGCGGGAGGAGTCTACGAGCAGTACTTC. The rearrangement uses TRBV7-2 and TRBJ2-7; 14 bases agree with TRBD2. The V segment lost 4 bases and the J segment 3 bases; nucleotides outside the gene matches: 5. Germline V gives CDR1 SGHTA, CDR2 FQGNSA. This CDR3 comprises 16 residues.

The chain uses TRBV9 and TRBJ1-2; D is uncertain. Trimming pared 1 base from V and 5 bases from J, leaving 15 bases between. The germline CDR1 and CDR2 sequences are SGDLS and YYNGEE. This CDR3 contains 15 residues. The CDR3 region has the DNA TGTGCCAGCAGCGTAAGTGGCAGGCCCTTATATGGCTACACCTTC. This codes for CASSVSGRPLYGYTF. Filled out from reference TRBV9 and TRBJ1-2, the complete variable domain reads DSGVTQTPKHLITATGQRVTLRCSPRSGDLSVYWYQQSLDQGLQFLIQYYNGEERAKGNILERFSAQQFPDLHSELNLSSLELGDSALYFCASSVSGRPLYGYTFGSGTRLTVV.

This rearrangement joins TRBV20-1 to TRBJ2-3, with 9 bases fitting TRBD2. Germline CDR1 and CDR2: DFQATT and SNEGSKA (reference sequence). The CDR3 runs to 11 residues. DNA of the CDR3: TGCAGGGGAGCGGGAGGAGATACGCAGTATTTT. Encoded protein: CRGAGGDTQYF.

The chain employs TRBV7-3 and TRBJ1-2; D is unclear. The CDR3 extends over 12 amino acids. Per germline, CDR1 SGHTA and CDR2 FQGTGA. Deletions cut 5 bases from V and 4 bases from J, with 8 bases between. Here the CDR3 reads CASSEITYGYTF. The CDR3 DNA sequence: TGTGCCAGCAGCGAGATCACCTATGGCTACACCTTC.

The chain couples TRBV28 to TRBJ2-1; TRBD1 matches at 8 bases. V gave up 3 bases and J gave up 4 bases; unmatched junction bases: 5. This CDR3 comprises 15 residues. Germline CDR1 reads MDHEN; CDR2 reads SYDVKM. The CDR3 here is CASSFSGTGYNEQFF. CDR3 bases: TGTGCCAGCAGTTTTTCCGGGACAGGATACAATGAGCAGTTCTTC.

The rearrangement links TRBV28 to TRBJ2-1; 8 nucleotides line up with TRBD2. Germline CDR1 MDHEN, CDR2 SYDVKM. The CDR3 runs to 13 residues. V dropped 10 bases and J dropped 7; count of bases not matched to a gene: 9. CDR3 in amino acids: CANRQRGRNEQFF. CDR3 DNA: TGTGCCAACCGCCAGCGGGGGAGGAATGAGCAGTTCTTC.

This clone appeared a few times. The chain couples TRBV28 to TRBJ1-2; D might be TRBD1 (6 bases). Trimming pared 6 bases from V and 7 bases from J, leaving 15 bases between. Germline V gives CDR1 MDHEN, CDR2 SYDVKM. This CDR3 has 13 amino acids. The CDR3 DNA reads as TGTGCCAGCAGACCAACAGGGCCGGGTGGCTACACCTTC. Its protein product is CASRPTGPGGYTF.

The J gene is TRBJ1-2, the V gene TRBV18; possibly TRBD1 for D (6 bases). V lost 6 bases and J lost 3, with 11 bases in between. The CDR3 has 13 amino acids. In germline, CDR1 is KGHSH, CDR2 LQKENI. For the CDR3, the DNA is TGTGCCAGCTCCCCGGACAGCGACTATGGCTACACCTTC. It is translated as CASSPDSDYGYTF.